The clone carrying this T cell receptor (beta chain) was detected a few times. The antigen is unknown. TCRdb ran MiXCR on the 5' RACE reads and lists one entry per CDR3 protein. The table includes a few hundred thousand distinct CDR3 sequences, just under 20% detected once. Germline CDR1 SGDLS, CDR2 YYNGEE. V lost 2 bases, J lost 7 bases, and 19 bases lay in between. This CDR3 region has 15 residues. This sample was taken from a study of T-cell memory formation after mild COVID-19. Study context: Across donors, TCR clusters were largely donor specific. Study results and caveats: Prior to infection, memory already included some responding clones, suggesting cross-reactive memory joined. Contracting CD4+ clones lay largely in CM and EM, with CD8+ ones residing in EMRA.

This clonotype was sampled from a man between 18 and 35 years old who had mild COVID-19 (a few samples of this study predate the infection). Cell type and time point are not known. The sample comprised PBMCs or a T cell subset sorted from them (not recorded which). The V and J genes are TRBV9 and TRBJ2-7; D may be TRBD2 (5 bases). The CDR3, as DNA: TGTGCCAGCAGCGTGGCTCCAACCCGAGAGGGAGAGCAGTACTTC. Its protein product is CASSVAPTREGEQYF.